These 22 T cell receptor beta chains came from one sample sequenced in a study of blood T cell repertoires in COVID-19. The data were produced by immunoSEQ multiplex PCR, yet TCRdb's version contains in-frame clones alone and is incomplete. The data contain about 130,000 clones, 80% to 90% of them seen just once; the ten biggest clones take up about 4.5%. What was sequenced was PBMCs or T cells enriched from blood (not recorded which). Source of these receptors: a man aged 50 to 60 who had recovered from COVID-19.

The chain links TRBV30 to TRBJ2-1; 15 positions match TRBD2. V gave up 0 bases and J gave up 2 bases; unmatched junction bases: 14. From germline, CDR1 is GTSNPN and CDR2 SVGIG (reference sequence). The length of the CDR3 is 21 residues. CDR3 region: CAWSVLSAGLAGGRTYNEQFF. As DNA, the CDR3 is TGTGCCTGGAGTGTACTATCGGCGGGACTAGCGGGAGGTCGGACCTACAATGAGCAGTTCTTC.

The chain links TRBV6-5 to TRBJ2-5, with 7 bases fitting TRBD2. Germline assignment: CDR1 MNHEY and CDR2 SVGAGI. The V gene end was trimmed by 6 bases and the J gene end by 3 bases; junction bases not matched to a gene: 7. The CDR3 covers 14 residues. This CDR3 reads CASRALAGEETQYF. CDR3 sequence (DNA): TGTGCCAGCAGAGCTTTGGCGGGAGAAGAGACCCAGTACTTC.

The chain has TRBV6-5 and TRBJ2-2, with D tentatively TRBD1 (5 bases). The CDR3 length is 12 residues. Germline lookup yields CDR1 MNHEY and CDR2 SVGAGI. Trimming removed 6 bases at V and 8 bases at J, with 10 bases between. This chain's CDR3 is CASSKAGGELFF. The CDR3 nucleotides read TGTGCCAGCAGCAAGGCAGGGGGGGAGCTGTTTTTT.

The gene calls are TRBV2 and TRBJ1-4, with 7 bases that match TRBD1. V was pared by 5 bases and J by 8 bases, with 14 bases of the junction left unmatched. Germline CDR1 is SNHLY and CDR2 is FYNNEI. This CDR3 spans 16 amino acids. The CDR3 DNA reads TGTGCCAGCAGTCAAACGACTTACAGGGGTGGGGAAAAACTGTTTTTT. It encodes CASSQTTYRGGEKLFF.

The V gene is TRBV5-5, the J gene TRBJ2-1; 12 bases agree with TRBD2. This CDR3 region has 16 residues. V was pared by 4 bases and J by 9 bases, with 11 bases of the junction left unmatched. Germline V lookup: CDR1 SGHKS, CDR2 YYEKEE (reference sequence). The CDR3 loop is CASSIGLAGYGVEQFF. For the CDR3, the DNA is TGTGCCAGCAGCATCGGACTAGCGGGATACGGCGTTGAGCAGTTCTTC.

The chain employs TRBV28 and TRBJ1-1; tentatively, D is TRBD1 (5 bases). In germline, CDR1 is MDHEN, CDR2 SYDVKM. The CDR3 has 12 amino acids. Trimming removed 6 bases at V and 4 bases at J, with 9 bases between. In DNA, the CDR3 is TGTGCCAGCAGGAACAGGTTCACTGAAGCTTTCTTT. Translation: CASRNRFTEAFF.

This chain connects TRBV11-2 to TRBJ2-7; D may be TRBD1 (7 bases). V was pared by 5 bases and J by 6 bases, with 17 bases between. The CDR3 runs to 14 residues. Germline V gene lookup returns CDR1 SGHAT and CDR2 FQNNGV. CDR3 coding DNA: TGTGCCAGCAGCAAAACCAACAGGGGAGGCGAGCAGTACGTC. Encoded protein: CASSKTNRGGEQYV.

A single count supports this clone. V usage is TRBV2 and J usage is TRBJ1-4; 9 bases are shared with TRBD1. CDR1 is SNHLY, CDR2 FYNNEI, per germline. The CDR3 runs to 16 residues. The J segment lost 3 bases and the V segment lost 7 bases, leaving 9 bases of the junction unmatched. The CDR3 nucleotides read TGTGCCAGCAAACGGGACAGGGTTCTGTCTAATGAAAAACTGTTTTTT. Encoded protein: CASKRDRVLSNEKLFF.

CDR3 in DNA: TGTGCCAGCAGTTACAGGGCCTCTACAGGCACTGAAGCTTTCTTT. Amino acid sequence: CASSYRASTGTEAFF. The chain has TRBV6-5 and TRBJ1-1, with D perhaps TRBD1 (5 bases). Germline V CDR1 and CDR2: MNHEY, SVGAGI. Trimming shortened V by 2 bases and J by 4 bases, and 14 bases separated the two germline ends. This CDR3 comprises 15 residues.

The chain is built from TRBV30 and TRBJ2-2, with TRBD2 matching 8 bases. The CDR3 has 15 amino acids. Germline CDR1 and CDR2: GTSNPN and SVGIG (reference sequence). V shed 2 bases and J 2 bases; nucleotides not matched to a gene: 4. The CDR3 is CAWSPLAGNTGELFF. The CDR3 nucleotides read TGTGCCTGGAGTCCATTAGCGGGAAACACCGGGGAGCTGTTTTTT.

This rearrangement joins TRBV5-4 to TRBJ2-1; 7 nucleotides match TRBD1. Trimming at V came to 5 bases and at J to 1 base, leaving 9 bases not matched to a gene. The CDR3 sequence is 16 residues long. Germline V CDR1 and CDR2: SGHNT, YYREEE (reference sequence). The CDR3 spells CASSSTGVGSYNEQFF. CDR3 nucleotides: TGTGCCAGCAGTAGTACAGGGGTGGGATCCTACAATGAGCAGTTCTTC.

The chain links TRBV5-4 to TRBJ1-2, with a possible D match to TRBD1 (6 bases). This CDR3 comprises 15 residues. Germline V gives CDR1 SGHNT, CDR2 YYREEE (reference sequence). With 0 bases removed from V and 2 bases from J, the gap between germline ends came to 11 bases. CDR3 amino acids: CASSLAGAANYGYTF. The CDR3 bases are TGTGCCAGCAGCTTGGCAGGGGCAGCCAACTATGGCTACACCTTC.

The CDR3 loop is CASTFSGSYTDTQYF. As DNA, the CDR3 is TGTGCCAGCACTTTCTCCGGGTCCTACACAGATACGCAGTATTTT. The rearrangement joins TRBV11-2 to TRBJ2-3, with D uncertain. Germline V gene data show CDR1 as SGHAT and CDR2 as FQNNGV. Trimming cost V 7 bases and J 2 bases, with 16 bases left between them. The length of the CDR3 is 15 residues.

V is TRBV19 and J is TRBJ2-1, with 12 bases matching TRBD2. The CDR3 length is 20 residues. After removal of 5 bases from V and 1 base from J, the junction contained 15 bases not matched to a gene. Germline CDR1 is LNHDA and CDR2 is SQIVND (reference sequence). The CDR3, as DNA: TGTGCCAGTAGTGCCCCATCCGGGACTAGCGGGCGGCCTTCCTACAATGAGCAGTTCTTC. This gives the protein CASSAPSGTSGRPSYNEQFF.

The chain combines TRBV10-2 with TRBJ2-1; 13 bases match TRBD2. V lost 4 bases to trimming and J lost 10 bases; unmatched junction nucleotides: 4. Germline CDR1 reads WSHSY; CDR2 reads SAAADI. The CDR3 spans 14 residues. DNA of the CDR3: TGCGCCAGCAGTGTGGGACTAGCGGGAAACGAGCAGTTCTTC. Amino acids: CASSVGLAGNEQFF.

The chain carries TRBV7-3 and TRBJ2-3; TRBD1 matches 7 bases. This CDR3 region has 16 residues. J was trimmed by 6 bases and V by 4 bases; bases with no gene match: 13. Looked up from germline, CDR1 is SGHTA and CDR2 is FQGTGA. In DNA, the CDR3 is TGTGCCAGCAGCTCCCCCGACAGGGCGCCCAGGGATACGCAGTATTTT. Its protein product is CASSSPDRAPRDTQYF.

This chain uses TRBV15 with TRBJ2-3; tentative D call: TRBD1 (6 bases). CDR1 and CDR2 (germline): LNHNV, YYDKDF (reference sequence). This CDR3 has 16 residues. V lost 3 bases to trimming and J lost 2 bases, with 15 bases between them. This CDR3 is CATSRPTGTATDTQYF. CDR3 coding DNA: TGTGCCACCAGCAGGCCTACAGGGACGGCCACAGATACGCAGTATTTT.

V usage is TRBV6-5 and J usage is TRBJ2-7; 11 bases map to TRBD1. CDR3 length: 14 residues. V lost 7 bases, J lost 7 bases, and 9 bases stayed unmatched. Germline-derived CDR1 and CDR2 are MNHEY and SVGAGI. The CDR3 is CASIGGQGGGEQYF. In DNA, the CDR3 is TGTGCCAGCATCGGGGGACAGGGGGGTGGGGAGCAGTACTTC.

The gene calls are TRBV3-1 (or the pseudogene TRBV3-2) and TRBJ2-7; 7 bases are shared with TRBD2. The CDR3 consists of 15 residues. Germline V gene sequence: CDR1 LGHDT, CDR2 YNNKEL (reference sequence). The J segment lost 2 bases and the V segment lost 3 bases, leaving 7 bases of the junction unmatched. The CDR3 loop reads CASSHIGRWPYEQYF. CDR3 coding DNA: TGTGCCAGCAGCCATATCGGGAGGTGGCCCTACGAGCAGTACTTC.

The J gene is TRBJ2-5, the V gene TRBV7-3; D is uncertain. CDR3 length: 15 residues. V was clipped by 4 bases and J by 4 bases, with 16 bases between them. The V gene's germline CDR1 is SGHTA and CDR2 FQGTGA. The CDR3 region is CASSSRPDSGETQYF. The CDR3 region has the DNA TGTGCCAGCAGCTCCCGGCCCGACTCGGGAGAGACCCAGTACTTC.

The V call is TRBV7-2, the J call TRBJ1-1, with 7 bases fitting TRBD1. The CDR3 totals 14 residues. Germline V lookup: CDR1 SGHTA, CDR2 FQGNSA. Unmatched junction bases numbered 5, after V lost 4 bases and J lost 3 bases. DNA for the CDR3: TGTGCCAGCAGCTCCTACAGGGGTCACACTGAAGCTTTCTTT. It yields the protein CASSSYRGHTEAFF.

The chain has TRBV7-2 and TRBJ2-1, with D uncertain. This CDR3 has 16 amino acids. The ends were cut back, 1 base at V and 4 bases at J, with 14 bases in the middle. The germline gives CDR1 SGHTA, CDR2 FQGNSA. CDR3 sequence reads: CASSLVLSVGYNEQFF. CDR3 DNA: TGTGCCAGCAGCTTAGTCCTCAGCGTCGGTTACAATGAGCAGTTCTTC.